This T cell receptor beta chain was profiled in a study of blood T cell repertoires in COVID-19. The J segment lost 1 base and the V segment lost 3 bases, leaving 5 bases of the junction unmatched. Germline lookup yields CDR1 SQVTM and CDR2 ANQGSEA. The CDR3 covers 15 residues. Per the original data handling: Estimation of nucleated cell counts relied on the amplification of reference gene primers. Profiled with immunoSEQ multiplex PCR; TCRdb holds only in-frame clones, not every one. Clone size and the V and J calls come from that table; the DNA yielded D and trimming. The data contain roughly 100,000 clones, more than 75% of them singletons.

The specimen was peripheral blood. This clonotype was obtained from a human donor in a cohort sampled during active COVID-19. The genes are TRBV29-1 and TRBJ1-2; TRBD1 aligns across 10 bases. CDR3 residues: CSVDRDRGYNYGYTF. CDR3 in DNA: TGCAGCGTTGACCGGGACAGGGGCTATAACTATGGCTACACCTTC. Full variable domain (remainder filled in from reference TRBV29-1 and TRBJ1-2): SAVISQKPSRDICQRGTSLTIQCQVDSQVTMMFWYRQQPGQSLTLIATANQGSEATYESGFVIDKFPISRPNLTFSTLTVSNMSPEDSSIYLCSVDRDRGYNYGYTFGSGTRLTVV.